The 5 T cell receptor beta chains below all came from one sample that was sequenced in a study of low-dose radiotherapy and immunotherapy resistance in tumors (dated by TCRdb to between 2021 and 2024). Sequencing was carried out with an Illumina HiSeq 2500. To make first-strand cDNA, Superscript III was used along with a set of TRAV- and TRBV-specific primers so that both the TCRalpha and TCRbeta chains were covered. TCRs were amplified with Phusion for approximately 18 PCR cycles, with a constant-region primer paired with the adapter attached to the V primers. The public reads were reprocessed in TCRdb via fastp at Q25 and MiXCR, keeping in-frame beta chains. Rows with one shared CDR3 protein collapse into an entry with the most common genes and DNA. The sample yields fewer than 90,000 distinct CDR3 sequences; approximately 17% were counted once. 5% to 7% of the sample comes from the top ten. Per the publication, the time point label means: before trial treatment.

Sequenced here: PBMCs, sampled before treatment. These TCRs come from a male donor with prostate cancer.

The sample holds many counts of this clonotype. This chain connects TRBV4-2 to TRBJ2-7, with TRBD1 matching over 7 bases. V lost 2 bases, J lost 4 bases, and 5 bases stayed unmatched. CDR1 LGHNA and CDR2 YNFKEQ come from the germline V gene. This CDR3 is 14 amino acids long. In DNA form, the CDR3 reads TGTGCCAGCAGCCAATCCGGGACAGTTTACGAGCAGTACTTC. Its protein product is CASSQSGTVYEQYF.

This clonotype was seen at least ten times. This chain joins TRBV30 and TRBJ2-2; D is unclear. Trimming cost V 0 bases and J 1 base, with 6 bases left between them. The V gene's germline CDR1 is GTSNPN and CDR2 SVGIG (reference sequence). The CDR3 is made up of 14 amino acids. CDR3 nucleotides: TGTGCCTGGAGTGTACTTATGAACACCGGGGAGCTGTTTTTT. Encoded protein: CAWSVLMNTGELFF.

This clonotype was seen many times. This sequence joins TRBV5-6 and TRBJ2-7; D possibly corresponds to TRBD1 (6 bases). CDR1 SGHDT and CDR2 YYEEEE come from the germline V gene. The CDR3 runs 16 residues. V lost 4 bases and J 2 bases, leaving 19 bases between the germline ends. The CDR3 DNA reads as TGTGCCAGCAGCCTGGAAACAGGGCCCACACCCTACGAGCAGTACTTC. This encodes CASSLETGPTPYEQYF.

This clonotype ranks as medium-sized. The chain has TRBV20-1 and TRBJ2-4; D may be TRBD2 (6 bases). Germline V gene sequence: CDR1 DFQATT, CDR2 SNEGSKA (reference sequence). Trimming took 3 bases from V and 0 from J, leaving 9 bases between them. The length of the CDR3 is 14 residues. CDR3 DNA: TGCAGTGCTAGGCTAGCGCCAGCCAAAAACATTCAGTACTTC. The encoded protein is CSARLAPAKNIQYF.

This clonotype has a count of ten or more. CDR3 DNA: TGTGCCAGCACCCGGGACAGGGGGCGTAAAGAGACCCAGTACTTC. Translated, it gives CASTRDRGRKETQYF. The V call is TRBV6-1, the J call TRBJ2-5; 12 nucleotides align to TRBD1. The CDR3 sequence is 15 residues long. Trimming cost V 7 bases and J 3 bases; bases outside gene matches: 6. Germline CDR1 is MNHNS and CDR2 is SASEGT.